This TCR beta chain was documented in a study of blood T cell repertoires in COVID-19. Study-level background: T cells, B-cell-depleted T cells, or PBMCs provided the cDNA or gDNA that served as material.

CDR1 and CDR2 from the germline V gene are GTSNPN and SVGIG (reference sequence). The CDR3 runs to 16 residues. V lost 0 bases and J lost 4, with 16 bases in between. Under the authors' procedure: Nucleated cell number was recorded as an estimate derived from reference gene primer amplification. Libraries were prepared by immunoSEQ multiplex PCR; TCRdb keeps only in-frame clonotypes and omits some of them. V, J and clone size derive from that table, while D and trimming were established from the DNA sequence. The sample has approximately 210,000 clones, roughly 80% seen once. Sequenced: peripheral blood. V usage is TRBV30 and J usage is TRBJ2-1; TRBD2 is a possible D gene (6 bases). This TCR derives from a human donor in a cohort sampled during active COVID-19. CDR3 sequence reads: CAWSVQRAGLYNEQFF. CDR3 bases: TGTGCCTGGAGTGTTCAGCGAGCGGGCCTTTACAATGAGCAGTTCTTC.